These T cell receptor beta chains were read from a single sample in a study of T-cell reconstitution after alpha-beta-depleted transplantation in children. MiXCR, applied by TCRdb to the PCR reads, yields one record per CDR3 protein. The data contain fewer than 400,000 distinct CDR3 sequences, 23% of them seen just once; the ten biggest clones take up about 10%. The sample here was PBMCs, mostly from graft donor cells, taken 180 days after TCRalphabeta/CD19-depleted stem cell transplant. Receptors were obtained from a male patient under 18 who had a stem cell transplant for acute lymphoblastic leukemia, so the T cells may come from the graft donor. The CDR3 runs from the conserved cysteine through the conserved F or W. A D gene is named only where the DNA matches it firmly. Size is stated for part of the rows, as once, few or many counts, or as a class when the clone is expanded.

TRBJ2-7 NA TRBV7-2 few CASSLPAAYEQYF TGTGCCAGCAGCCTCCCAGCGGCCTACGAGCAGTACTTC
TRBJ1-2 NA TRBV5-1 few CASSLVQGRYGYTF TGCGCCAGCAGCTTGGTCCAGGGACGCTATGGCTACACCTTC
TRBJ2-3 NA TRBV5-1 few CASSLGGSRTDTQYF TGCGCCAGCAGCTTGGGCGGCAGTCGCACAGATACGCAGTATTTT
TRBJ2-1 TRBD2 TRBV15 NA CATSRGREGRVNEQFF TGTGCCACCAGCAGGGGGCGGGAGGGCCGAGTAAATGAGCAGTTCTTC
TRBJ2-1 TRBD2 TRBV29-1 NA CSGSRTSGAEQFF TGCAGCGGAAGTAGGACTAGCGGGGCTGAGCAGTTCTTC
TRBJ2-7 NA TRBV3-1 few CASSRGTGEQYF TGTGCCAGCAGCCGAGGGACCGGCGAGCAGTACTTC
TRBJ1-1 NA TRBV7-8 few CASSLLWGLTNTEAFF TGTGCCAGCAGCTTATTATGGGGACTTACGAACACTGAAGCTTTCTTT
TRBJ2-3 TRBD2 TRBV7-6 few CASSLKWVGRDTDTQYF TGTGCCAGCAGCTTAAAATGGGTCGGGAGGGACACAGATACGCAGTATTTT
TRBJ2-5 NA TRBV7-6 few CASSSPRSAQYF TGTGCCAGCAGCTCCCCGCGCTCGGCCCAGTACTTC
TRBJ2-1 NA TRBV11-2 NA CASSLITESSYNEQFF TGTGCCAGCAGCTTAATCACAGAGAGCTCCTACAATGAGCAGTTCTTC
TRBJ1-1 NA TRBV7-6 NA CASSLAGTLNTEAFF TGTGCCAGCAGCTTGGCCGGGACATTGAACACTGAAGCTTTCTTT
TRBJ2-5 TRBD2 TRBV7-2 few CASSWTSGETQYF TGTGCCAGCAGCTGGACTAGTGGAGAGACCCAGTACTTC
TRBJ1-1 NA TRBV20-1 few CSARVFTRPNTEAFF TGCAGTGCTAGAGTCTTCACCAGACCGAACACTGAAGCTTTCTTT
TRBJ2-1 NA TRBV24-1 few CATGRANEQFF TGTGCCACCGGCCGGGCTAATGAGCAGTTCTTC
TRBJ1-4 NA TRBV7-2 NA CASSFQGGPNEKLFF TGTGCCAGCAGCTTTCAGGGAGGGCCTAATGAAAAACTGTTTTTT
TRBJ1-5 NA TRBV20-1 NA CSARVAGHQPQHF TGCAGTGCTAGGGTGGCAGGGCATCAGCCCCAGCATTTT
TRBJ2-1 TRBD2 TRBV2 NA CASSEWTSDYNEQFF TGTGCCAGCAGTGAATGGACTAGCGACTACAATGAGCAGTTCTTC
TRBJ1-5 NA TRBV7-9 few CASSPGRYQPQHF TGTGCCAGCAGTCCGGGGCGTTATCAGCCCCAGCATTTT
TRBJ2-7 NA TRBV5-5 NA CASSPLAPPYEQYF TGTGCCAGCAGCCCTTTGGCGCCTCCCTACGAGCAGTACTTC
TRBJ2-3 NA TRBV10-3 NA CAISAGQQRTDTQYF TGTGCCATCAGTGCGGGCCAGCAACGCACAGATACGCAGTATTTT
TRBJ1-1 TRBD1 TRBV5-1 once CASSPARDRGQRDTEAFF TGCGCCAGCAGCCCTGCCCGGGACAGGGGGCAGCGGGACACTGAAGCTTTCTTT
TRBJ2-5 NA TRBV2 NA CASSEGLARQETQYF TGTGCCAGCAGTGAAGGGCTAGCGCGGCAAGAGACCCAGTACTTC
TRBJ1-1 NA TRBV27 NA CASSLATGVGTEAFF TGTGCCAGCAGTTTGGCGACAGGAGTGGGGACTGAAGCTTTCTTT
TRBJ2-2 NA TRBV5-1 many CASSLVSRYSTGELFF TGCGCCAGCAGCTTGGTGTCTCGCTACAGCACCGGGGAGCTGTTTTTT
TRBJ2-7 NA TRBV28 NA CATLPRPYEQYF TGTGCCACCCTCCCCCGGCCCTACGAGCAGTACTTC
TRBJ1-3 NA TRBV9 NA CASSVSLASSGNTIYF TGTGCCAGCAGCGTAAGTCTAGCTTCTTCTGGAAACACCATATATTTT
TRBJ2-1 TRBD2 TRBV3-1 NA CASSQPGLADNEQFF TGTGCCAGCAGCCAACCGGGACTAGCGGACAATGAGCAGTTCTTC
TRBJ2-3 NA TRBV5-1 few CASSLETGSTDTQYF TGCGCCAGCAGCTTGGAGACCGGGAGCACAGATACGCAGTATTTT
TRBJ2-1 TRBD1 TRBV11-1 few CASSLMGQGHNEQFF TGTGCCAGCAGCTTAATGGGACAGGGTCACAATGAGCAGTTCTTC
TRBJ2-3 NA TRBV9 NA CASSPRMGTQYF TGTGCCAGCAGCCCGCGAATGGGGACGCAGTATTTT
TRBJ2-7 NA TRBV18 few CASSPLPASEMVEQYF TGTGCCAGCTCACCATTACCGGCTAGCGAGATGGTCGAGCAGTACTTC
TRBJ2-7 TRBD2 TRBV10-3 few CAISATSGSSYEQYF TGTGCCATCAGCGCCACTAGCGGTAGCTCCTACGAGCAGTACTTC
TRBJ2-1 TRBD2 TRBV18 NA CASSPSGLAYNEQFF TGTGCCAGCTCACCATCTGGACTAGCTTACAATGAGCAGTTCTTC
TRBJ1-5 NA TRBV19 NA CASSQQGGQPQHF TGTGCCAGTAGTCAACAGGGAGGACAGCCCCAGCATTTT
TRBJ1-4 NA TRBV7-6 few CASQSGGVEKLFF TGTGCCTCCCAAAGCGGGGGCGTTGAAAAACTGTTTTTT
TRBJ2-1 TRBD2 TRBV5-1 few CASSQGLAGSYNEQFF TGCGCCAGCAGCCAAGGACTAGCGGGGTCCTACAATGAGCAGTTCTTC
TRBJ2-5 NA TRBV6-1 few CASTRQGGLETQYF TGTGCCAGCACCCGCCAAGGGGGGCTGGAGACCCAGTACTTC
TRBJ2-1 TRBD2 TRBV6-5 NA CASSYGLGLAGRYEQFF TGTGCCAGCAGTTACGGATTAGGACTAGCGGGGCGCTATGAGCAGTTCTTC
TRBJ2-6 NA TRBV14 NA CASIGRGRAGANVLTF TGTGCCAGCATAGGCAGGGGAAGGGCTGGGGCCAACGTCCTGACTTTC
TRBJ2-2 NA TRBV12-3/TRBV12-4 few CASPLGGTGELFF TGTGCCAGCCCACTTGGCGGGACCGGGGAGCTGTTTTTT
TRBJ2-2 NA TRBV21-1 NA CASSKPPERELFF TGTGCCAGCAGCAAGCCCCCAGAACGTGAGCTGTTTTTT